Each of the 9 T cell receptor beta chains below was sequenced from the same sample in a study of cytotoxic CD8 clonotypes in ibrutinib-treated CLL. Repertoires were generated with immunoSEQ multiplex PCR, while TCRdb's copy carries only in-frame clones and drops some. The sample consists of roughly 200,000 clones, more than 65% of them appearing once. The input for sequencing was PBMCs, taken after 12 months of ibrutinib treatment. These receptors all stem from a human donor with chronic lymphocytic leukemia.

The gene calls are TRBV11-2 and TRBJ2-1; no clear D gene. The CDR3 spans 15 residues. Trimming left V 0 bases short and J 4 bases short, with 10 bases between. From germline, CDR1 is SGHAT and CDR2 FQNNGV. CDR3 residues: CASSLDVLNYNEQFF. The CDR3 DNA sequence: TGTGCCAGCAGCTTAGATGTACTAAATTACAATGAGCAGTTCTTC.

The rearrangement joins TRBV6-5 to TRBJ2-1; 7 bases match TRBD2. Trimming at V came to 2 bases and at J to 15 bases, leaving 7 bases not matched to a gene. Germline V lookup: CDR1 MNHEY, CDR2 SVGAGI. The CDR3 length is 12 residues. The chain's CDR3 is CASSYGMGGVFF. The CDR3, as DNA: TGTGCCAGCAGTTACGGGATGGGAGGGGTGTTCTTC.

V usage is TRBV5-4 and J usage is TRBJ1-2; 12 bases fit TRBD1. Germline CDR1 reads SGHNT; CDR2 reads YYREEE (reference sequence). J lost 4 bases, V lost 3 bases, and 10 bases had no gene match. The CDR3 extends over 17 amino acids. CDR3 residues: CASSSPGQGALIYGYTF. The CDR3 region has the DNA TGTGCCAGCAGCTCCCCGGGACAGGGGGCGCTCATCTATGGCTACACCTTC.

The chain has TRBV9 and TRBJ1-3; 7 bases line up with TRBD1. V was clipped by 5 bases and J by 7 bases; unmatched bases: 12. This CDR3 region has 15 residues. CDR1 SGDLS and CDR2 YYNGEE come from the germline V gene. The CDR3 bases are TGTGCCAGCAGTTCGACCCCCGTGACAGGGAACACCATATATTTT. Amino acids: CASSSTPVTGNTIYF.

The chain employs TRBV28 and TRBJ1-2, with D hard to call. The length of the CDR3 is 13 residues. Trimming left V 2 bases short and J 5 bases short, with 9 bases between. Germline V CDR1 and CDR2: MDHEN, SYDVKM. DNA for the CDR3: TGTGCCAGCAGTTTAAAAATATTGTATGGCTACACCTTC. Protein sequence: CASSLKILYGYTF.

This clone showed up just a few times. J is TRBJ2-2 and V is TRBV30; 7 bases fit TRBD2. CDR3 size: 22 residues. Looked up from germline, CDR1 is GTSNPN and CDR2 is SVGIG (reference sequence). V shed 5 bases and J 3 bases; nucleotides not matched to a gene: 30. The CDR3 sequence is CAWFGRRYPPGYKGRDTGELFF. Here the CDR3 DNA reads TGTGCCTGGTTCGGGAGGAGGTACCCCCCCGGCTATAAGGGGAGAGACACCGGGGAGCTGTTTTTT.

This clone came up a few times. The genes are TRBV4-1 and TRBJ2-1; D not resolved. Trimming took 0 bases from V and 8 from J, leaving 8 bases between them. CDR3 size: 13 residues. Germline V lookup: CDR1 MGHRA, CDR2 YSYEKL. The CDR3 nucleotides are TGCGCCAGCAGCCAAGATACCCGGGATGAGCAGTTCTTC. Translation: CASSQDTRDEQFF.

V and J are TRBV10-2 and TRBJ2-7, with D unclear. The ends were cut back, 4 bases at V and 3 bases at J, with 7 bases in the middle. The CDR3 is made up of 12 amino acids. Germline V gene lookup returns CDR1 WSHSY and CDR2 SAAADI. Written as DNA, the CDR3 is TGCGCCAGCAGTGCAGCCAGCTACGAGCAGTACTTC. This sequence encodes CASSAASYEQYF.

The CDR3 DNA reads as TGTGCCAGCAGCCCTCTAGCCCGGGTCGGCCAAGAGACCCAGTACTTC. Translated: CASSPLARVGQETQYF. V is TRBV4-2 and J is TRBJ2-5; D is possibly TRBD2 (5 bases). Between the trimmed V and J ends, which lost 4 bases and 1 base, there was a span of 16 bases. Germline assignment: CDR1 LGHNA and CDR2 YNFKEQ. This CDR3 contains 16 residues.